What follows describes a single TCR beta chain. Its specific antigen is unknown. Base qualities were left out, and no much larger clone turns up one base away. These data originate in a study of beta chain features in type 1 diabetes (dated by TCRdb to 2016 to 2018). The study in broad terms: Patients and healthy donors did not differ in mean age, gender distribution, total cell number or subset yield. A total of around 110,000,000 sorted cells were examined across all samples, and RNA yield correlated strongly with the number of cells per subset. In the study, TCRB repertoires of sorted circulating CD4+ T cell subsets from recently diagnosed type 1 diabetes patients were compared with those of matched healthy donors. Naive and central memory subsets were obtained from all 30 or so donors, but regulatory and stem cell-like memory subsets were isolated from only 8 patients and 8 healthy donors. General findings and caveats noted by the study authors: The naive, central memory and regulatory TCRB repertoires appeared to resemble one another more closely among patients than among healthy donors. At VDJ recombination sites, type 1 diabetes patients had fewer insertions and more deleted nucleotides, which implies abnormalities in thymic rearrangement. Because the HLA sub-analyses included only small numbers of individuals, any influence of HLA type on TCRB rearrangement was left unresolved. A moderate but significant shortening of TCRB CDR3 length was observed in type 1 diabetes patients in all four CD4+ subsets. Because cDNA was sequenced instead of genomic DNA, highly expressing activated cells could be over-represented, though the groups showed no difference in activation or CD3 levels. PCR may preferentially amplify shorter templates, but because patient and control samples were amplified and corrected together, any resulting skew would affect both groups equally.

Each donor gave one peripheral blood draw, averaging roughly 0.11 L, which was collected into heparinised tubes. A BD FACSAria II was used to sort naive, central memory, regulatory and stem cell-like memory CD4+ T cells with a panel that included CD45RO, CCR7, CD25, CD127, CD95 and CD27. A purity above 95% was achieved for all sorted populations. PBMCs were isolated immediately by Lymphoprep density gradient centrifugation and stained directly without culture. So that batch effects would be minimized, each experiment stained and sorted samples in pairs, pairing one healthy donor with one patient. According to the germline V gene (reference sequence), CDR1 reads SEHNR and CDR2 reads FQNEAQ. V and J lose 5 bases and 0 bases, and a span of 13 bases separates them. Spanning cysteine to phenylalanine, the CDR3 consists of 15 amino acids. Only CDR3 DNA is held: 45 bases, read in frame from base 1. All of the isolated RNA was reverse transcribed with the High Capacity cDNA Reverse Transcription Kit, so expressed TCRB transcripts were sequenced. Naive, central memory and regulatory T cell samples underwent deep immunoSEQ sequencing, averaging about 3.3 million total reads per sample. Sorted cells were lysed in RLT buffer and RNA was extracted with DNase-treated RNeasy Micro or Mini kits, depending on cell number. Each cell subset was processed separately to prevent cross-contamination, with patient and healthy donor samples processed together. The immunoSEQ multiplex PCR was used to amplify TCRB sequences from cDNA, yielding 87-bp fragments that span the CDR3 region. Amplicons were sequenced on the Illumina HiSeq platform. The paper's data handling went like this. Synthetic template baselines were used to correct PCR bias computationally, reads within Hamming distance 2 were collapsed, and singletons that could not be merged were discarded. Reads were aligned to IMGT to assign V, D and J genes, CDR3 length, and insertions or deletions at six rearrangement sites. Within each subset, clonotype counts were normalized to sorted cell number, and only after that were true diversity and Gini coefficients computed with the tcR R package. Repertoire sharing was quantified using the overlap coefficient calculated on TCRB nucleotide sequences. Out-of-frame TCRB sequences from naive cells were analyzed as a proxy for the pre-selection repertoire. The table comes from immuneACCESS by way of TCRdb, which keeps in-frame sequences with V and J called. Part of the clones is missing from these tables; in studies checked, under half for an unresolved V gene and the rest for unknown reasons. The DNA gave D and trimming, while V, J and clone size come from that table. This sample is represented by about 360,000 clones; around 13% of them were singletons. Less than 0.02% of the sample belongs to the ten largest clones.

Recombination connected TRBV7-9 to TRBJ1-1, with no confident D gene call. This clonotype was sampled from a man between 18 and 35 years old in good health. The sample taken for sequencing was naive CD4+ T cells from blood. The intended sense of this specimen's cell subset or site label: true naive CD4+ T cells. The DNA reads TGTGCCAGCAGCCCCGCCAGGCTCGTGAACACTGAAGCTTTCTTT. Translated, this gives CASSPARLVNTEAFF.